The T cell receptor (beta chain) described here comes from a study of beta chain features in type 1 diabetes. Regarding the study as a whole: Cells carrying high TCR expression could end up over-represented when cDNA is sequenced. There were fewer insertions and more deletions at the VDJ junctions of type 1 diabetes patients. Among patients with Type 1 diabetes, TCRB CDR3s were moderately but significantly shorter in every one of the four CD4+ subsets.

Reverse transcription of all isolated RNA meant that expressed TCRB transcripts were sequenced. TCRdb keeps only in-frame clones here, not all; method: immunoSEQ multiplex PCR. Among around 300,000 clones, about 14% were seen once, and the ten largest hold over 5.5%. Germline lookup yields CDR1 SGHRS and CDR2 YFSETQ. This CDR3 has 14 residues. Researchers reported sorting CD4+ naive, central memory, regulatory and stem cell-like memory cells via CD45RO/CCR7/CD25/CD127/CD95/CD27. Comments on this clone: Its antigen is as yet unknown. At one of its ends the junction is not consistent with the germline gene, which may arise from a read error.

What was sequenced was central memory CD4+ T cells from blood. The J gene is TRBJ2-1, the V gene TRBV5-1, with 7 nucleotides matching TRBD1. The source is a man aged 25 to 40 in good health. This CDR3 reads CASSAGTAYNGQFF. The CDR3 coding sequence is TGCGCCAGCAGCGCCGGGACAGCCTACAATGGGCAGTTCTTC. Full variable domain (missing parts from reference TRBV5-1 and TRBJ2-1): KAGVTQTPRYLIKTRGQQVTLSCSPISGHRSVSWYQQTPGQGLQFLFEYFSETQRNKGNFPGRFSGRQFSNSRSEMNVSTLELGDSALYLCASSAGTAYNGQFFGPGTRLTVL.